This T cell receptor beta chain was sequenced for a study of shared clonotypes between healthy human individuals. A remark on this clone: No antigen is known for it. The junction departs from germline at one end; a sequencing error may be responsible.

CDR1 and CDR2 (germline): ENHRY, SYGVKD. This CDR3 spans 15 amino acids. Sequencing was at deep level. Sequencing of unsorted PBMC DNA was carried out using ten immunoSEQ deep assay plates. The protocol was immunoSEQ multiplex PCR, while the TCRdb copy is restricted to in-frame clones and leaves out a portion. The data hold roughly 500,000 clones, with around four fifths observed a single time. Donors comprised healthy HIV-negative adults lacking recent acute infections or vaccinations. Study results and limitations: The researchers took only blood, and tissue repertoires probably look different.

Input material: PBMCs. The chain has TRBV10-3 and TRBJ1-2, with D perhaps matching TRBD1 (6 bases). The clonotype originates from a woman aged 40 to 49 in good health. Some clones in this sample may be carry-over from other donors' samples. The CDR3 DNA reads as TGTGCCAGCAGTGCGACAGGAATAACTAACTATGGCTACACCTTC. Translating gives CASSATGITNYGYTF.